This T cell receptor beta chain is from a study of T cell responses to AZD1222 COVID-19 vaccine. Using immunoSEQ multiplex PCR, the repertoire was profiled, and TCRdb retains in-frame clones only, with some absent. Found here are about 160,000 clones, just over 90% of them singletons; the top ten hold 4.4%. A word on this clone: The target antigen is unknown.

Study-wide findings and caveats: Spike-specific TCR breadth and depth both grew after two AZD1222 doses. Repertoires were sampled only after the peak T cell response. In a largely white British group with more females than males, clonal diversity was possibly underestimated.

This CDR3 contains 14 residues. The germline V gene encodes CDR1 SGHRS and CDR2 YFSETQ. Trimming at V came to 4 bases and at J to 5 bases, leaving 3 bases not matched to a gene. The source of this sequence is an adult in good health. Sequences were derived from peripheral blood, sampled on day 0 of MenACWY control vaccination. The V gene is TRBV5-1, the J gene TRBJ2-2; 9 bases fit TRBD2. The CDR3 coding sequence is TGCGCCAGCAGCCTTAGCGGGAGTACCGGGGAGCTGTTTTTT. Translation gives CASSLSGSTGELFF.